One and the same sample provided the 5 T cell receptor beta chains below, sequenced in a study of blood T cell repertoires in COVID-19. Method: immunoSEQ multiplex PCR; TCRdb's copy keeps in-frame clones and lacks some. The sample lists 200,000 to 250,000 clones, about nine tenths occurring once. Material: PBMCs or T cells enriched from blood (not recorded which). The receptors derive from a woman in her forties with acute COVID-19.

This chain's CDR3 is CSVGGDLNEKLFF. The CDR3 nucleotides read TGCAGCGTTGGAGGCGACCTGAATGAAAAACTGTTTTTT. V and J are TRBV29-1 and TRBJ1-4; no clear D. V was pared by 4 bases and J by 5 bases, with 11 bases between. CDR3 size: 13 residues. Germline CDR1 and CDR2: SQVTM and ANQGSEA. The whole variable domain, filled in from reference TRBV29-1 and TRBJ1-4, reads SAVISQKPSRDICQRGTSLTIQCQVDSQVTMMFWYRQQPGQSLTLIATANQGSEATYESGFVIDKFPISRPNLTFSTLTVSNMSPEDSSIYLCSVGGDLNEKLFFGSGTQLSVL.

This clone was counted a few times. The V and J genes are TRBV5-1 and TRBJ1-1, with unresolved D. The CDR3 is made up of 13 amino acids. The germline gives CDR1 SGHRS, CDR2 YFSETQ. The V end lost 2 bases, the J end lost 3 bases, and 8 bases lay between the germline ends. CDR3 bases: TGCGCCAGCAGCTTCGGGGTCGACACTGAAGCTTTCTTT. This encodes CASSFGVDTEAFF.

The gene calls are TRBV6-1 and TRBJ1-2; possibly TRBD1 for D (5 bases). Trimming shortened V by 2 bases and J by 5 bases, and 12 bases separated the two germline ends. The CDR3 extends over 14 amino acids. Per the germline V gene, CDR1 is MNHNS and CDR2 is SASEGT. CDR3 coding DNA: TGTGCCAGCAGTGAAATGGCAGGGAGGTATGGCTACACCTTC. This translates into CASSEMAGRYGYTF.

The chain combines TRBV12-5 with TRBJ1-5; possibly TRBD1 for D (6 bases). Germline CDR1 reads LGHNT; CDR2 reads FRNRAP. The CDR3 is 14 amino acids. V was clipped by 1 base and J by 7 bases, with 11 bases between them. The CDR3 spells CASGLANRDQPQHF. The CDR3 DNA is TGTGCTAGTGGTTTGGCCAACAGGGACCAGCCCCAGCATTTT.

Here the CDR3 DNA reads TGTGCCAGCAGCCAACGGTCCAAGGGGATGACCTACAATGAGCAGTTCTTC. It yields the protein CASSQRSKGMTYNEQFF. The chain couples TRBV3-1 (or the pseudogene TRBV3-2) to TRBJ2-1; tentatively, D is TRBD1 (5 bases). Trimming shortened V by 2 bases and J by 2 bases, and 16 bases separated the two germline ends. From germline, CDR1 is LGHDT and CDR2 YNNKEL (reference sequence). The CDR3 runs to 17 residues.